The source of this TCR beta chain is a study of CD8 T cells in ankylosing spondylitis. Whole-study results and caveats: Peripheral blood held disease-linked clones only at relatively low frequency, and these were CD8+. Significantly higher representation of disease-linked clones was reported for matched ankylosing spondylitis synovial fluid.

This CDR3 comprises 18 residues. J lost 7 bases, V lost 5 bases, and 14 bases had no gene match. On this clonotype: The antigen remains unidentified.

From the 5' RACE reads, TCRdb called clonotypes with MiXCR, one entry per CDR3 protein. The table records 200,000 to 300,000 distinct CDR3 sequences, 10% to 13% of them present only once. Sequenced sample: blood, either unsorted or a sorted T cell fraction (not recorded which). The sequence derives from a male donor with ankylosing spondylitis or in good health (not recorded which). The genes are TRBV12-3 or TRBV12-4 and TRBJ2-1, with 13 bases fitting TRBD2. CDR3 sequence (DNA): TGTGCCAGCAGTGGGATGTCGGGACTAGCGGGAATCTTGAATGAGCAGTTCTTC. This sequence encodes CASSGMSGLAGILNEQFF.